The 28 T cell receptor beta chains below all came from one sample that was sequenced in a study of CD8 T cells in Susac syndrome. With random hexamers, reverse transcription was performed on about 0.5 to 1 ug of RNA. TCRdb reanalysed the immunoSEQ multiplex PCR reads using MiXCR and keeps one entry per CDR3 protein. Among about 120,000 distinct CDR3 sequences, about 93% were seen once, and the ten largest hold 0.21%. The sequenced material came from CD8+ T cells from PBMCs. These receptors all stem from a human donor with Susac syndrome.

This clonotype was seen a single time. This chain joins TRBV30 and TRBJ2-7; 8 positions match TRBD1. The CDR3 totals 13 residues. The germline V gene has CDR1 GTSNPN and CDR2 SVGIG (reference sequence). After removal of 4 bases from V and 6 bases from J, the junction contained 8 bases not matched to a gene. The CDR3 DNA reads as TGTGCCTGGACCCCCGGGACAGGTTTCGAGCAGTACTTC. This sequence encodes CAWTPGTGFEQYF.

This chain joins TRBV6-6 and TRBJ2-1; the D gene is possibly TRBD1 (5 bases). V was trimmed by 2 bases and J by 13 bases, leaving 12 bases between them. This CDR3 comprises 12 residues. In germline, CDR1 is MNHNY, CDR2 SVGAGI (reference sequence). The CDR3 DNA follows: TGTGCCAGCAGTTACGGAACAGGCGACCAGTTCTTC. Its protein product is CASSYGTGDQFF.

This clonotype was seen just once. J is TRBJ1-1 and V is TRBV30, with TRBD1 matching over 10 bases. V trimming: 1 base; J trimming: 5 bases; junction bases outside the gene matches: 4. The CDR3 runs to 14 residues. Germline CDR1 and CDR2: GTSNPN and SVGIG (reference sequence). CDR3 sequence: CAWSAGQGRTEAFF. The CDR3 region has the DNA TGTGCCTGGAGTGCGGGACAGGGGAGAACTGAAGCTTTCTTT.

CDR3 coding DNA: TGCAGCGTTGAAGATACAAGGGTATTGACTTTTGAGCAGTTCTTC. Encoded protein: CSVEDTRVLTFEQFF. The J gene is TRBJ2-1, the V gene TRBV29-1; no firm D call. The CDR3 spans 15 residues. Germline V lookup: CDR1 SQVTM, CDR2 ANQGSEA. The ends were cut back, 0 bases at V and 9 bases at J, with 18 bases in the middle.

J is TRBJ2-7 and V is TRBV11-2; 7 nucleotides align to TRBD1. This CDR3 spans 14 amino acids. After removal of 7 bases from V and 2 bases from J, the junction contained 8 bases not matched to a gene. The germline gives CDR1 SGHAT, CDR2 FQNNGV. The CDR3 reads CASTPGDSPYEQYF. The CDR3 DNA follows: TGTGCCAGCACCCCAGGGGACAGCCCCTACGAGCAGTACTTC.

This chain joins TRBV21-1 and TRBJ2-7; the DNA was not used to check the table's D call, TRBD1. TRBV21-1 is reported as a pseudogene. There are 13 residues in the CDR3. CDR3 loop: CARKGRSSYEQYF. The CDR3 coding sequence is TGTGCCAGGAAGGGGCGTAGCTCCTACGAGCAGTACTTC.

The genes are TRBV19 and TRBJ1-2; 7 bases match TRBD1. J was trimmed by 1 base and V by 3 bases; bases with no gene match: 5. The germline gives CDR1 LNHDA, CDR2 SQIVND (reference sequence). This CDR3 contains 15 residues. The CDR3 DNA follows: TGTGCCAGTAGTATCGCGGACAGGAGTAACTATGGCTACACCTTC. It encodes CASSIADRSNYGYTF.

The chain joins TRBV4-3 to TRBJ2-1; D gene unclear. With 0 bases removed from V and 6 bases from J, the gap between germline ends came to 12 bases. Germline CDR1 is LGHNA and CDR2 is YSLEER. CDR3 length equals 15 residues. The chain's CDR3 is CASSQDRLNANEQFF. Here the CDR3 DNA reads TGCGCCAGCAGCCAAGATCGGCTCAATGCCAATGAGCAGTTCTTC.

The chain is built from TRBV5-1 and TRBJ2-3; D unclear. Trimming removed 2 bases at V and 2 bases at J, with 9 bases between. Germline loops: CDR1 SGHRS, CDR2 YFSETQ. The CDR3 is 14 amino acids. The CDR3 is CASSLVSPTDTQYF. DNA for the CDR3: TGCGCCAGCAGCTTAGTTAGCCCCACAGATACGCAGTATTTT. Supplemented by reference TRBV5-1 and TRBJ2-3, the full variable domain reads KAGVTQTPRYLIKTRGQQVTLSCSPISGHRSVSWYQQTPGQGLQFLFEYFSETQRNKGNFPGRFSGRQFSNSRSEMNVSTLELGDSALYLCASSLVSPTDTQYFGPGTRLTVL.

The J gene is TRBJ2-2, the V gene TRBV5-5, with D unclear. In germline, CDR1 is SGHKS, CDR2 YYEKEE (reference sequence). CDR3 length: 13 residues. V lost 3 bases and J 2 bases, leaving 5 bases between the germline ends. CDR3 residues: CASSSLNTGELFF. The CDR3 bases are TGTGCCAGCAGCTCCCTCAACACCGGGGAGCTGTTTTTT.

J is TRBJ2-5 and V is TRBV21-1; TRBD1 is the table's D call, not checked against the DNA. TRBV21-1 is tagged as a pseudogene. CDR3 length: 16 amino acids. As DNA, the CDR3 is TGTGCCAGCAGCAAACCGGGAGGAGGGGGCCTAGAGACCCAGTACTTC. Amino acid sequence: CASSKPGGGGLETQYF.

The gene calls are TRBV7-2 and TRBJ2-7; no clear D. The germline V gene encodes CDR1 SGHTA and CDR2 FQGNSA. Trimming left V 1 base short and J 3 bases short, with 16 bases between. CDR3 size: 16 residues. CDR3 in DNA: TGTGCCAGCAGCTTAGGGCCTCGTGGACCTCGCTACGAGCAGTACTTC. Amino acids: CASSLGPRGPRYEQYF.

CDR3 sequence: CASSKLNTEAFF. In nucleotides, the CDR3 is TGTGCCAGCAGCAAGTTAAACACTGAAGCTTTCTTT. The J gene is TRBJ1-1, the V gene TRBV11-2; D not resolved. The length of the CDR3 is 12 residues. Germline-derived CDR1 and CDR2 are SGHAT and FQNNGV. V lost 5 bases, J lost 2 bases, and 6 bases lay in between.

This rearrangement joins TRBV6-5 to TRBJ1-4, with D unclear. Trimming removed 0 bases from V and 8 bases from J, with 10 bases in between. CDR1 is MNHEY and CDR2 is SVGAGI in the germline V gene. The CDR3 covers 14 residues. DNA of the CDR3: TGTGCCAGCAGTTACTCCGTCGGTGCGGAAAAACTGTTTTTT. It encodes CASSYSVGAEKLFF.

The chain combines TRBV4-3 with TRBJ2-1, with D unclear. Germline loops: CDR1 LGHNA, CDR2 YSLEER. This CDR3 has 15 residues. V lost 1 base and J lost 0, with 7 bases in between. CDR3 nucleotide sequence: TGCGCCAGCAGCCAAGTTGCTAGCTCCTACAATGAGCAGTTCTTC. It yields the protein CASSQVASSYNEQFF.

The chain uses TRBV2 and TRBJ1-1; D remains unclear. CDR3 length equals 13 residues. Trimming took off 10 bases at V and 0 bases at J, with 12 bases between the two ends. CDR1 SNHLY and CDR2 FYNNEI come from the germline V gene. Written as DNA, the CDR3 is TGTGCCACTCAGGACGGAATGAACACTGAAGCTTTCTTT. The encoded protein is CATQDGMNTEAFF.

This rearrangement joins TRBV27 to TRBJ1-1; D is unresolved. The CDR3 sequence is 14 residues long. The germline gives CDR1 MNHEY, CDR2 SMNVEV (reference sequence). With 8 bases removed from V and 11 bases from J, the gap between germline ends came to 24 bases. The CDR3 region is CASQTGQAPLEAFF. CDR3 sequence (DNA): TGTGCCAGCCAAACCGGGCAGGCGCCTTTGGAGGCTTTCTTT.

This chain joins TRBV18 and TRBJ2-5; TRBD2 agrees at 8 bases. V trimming: 2 bases; J trimming: 1 base; junction bases outside the gene matches: 3. The CDR3 is 15 residues long. The V gene's germline CDR1 is KGHSH and CDR2 LQKENI. CDR3 DNA sequence: TGTGCCAGCTCACCAGCCGGACTAGCCCAAGAGACCCAGTACTTC. The encoded protein is CASSPAGLAQETQYF.

The gene calls are TRBV30 and TRBJ2-1; D is ambiguous. Germline CDR1 and CDR2: GTSNPN and SVGIG (reference sequence). V was clipped by 4 bases and J by 9 bases, with 10 bases between them. The CDR3 sequence is 11 residues long. The CDR3 is CAWTSVAEQFF. For the CDR3, the DNA is TGTGCCTGGACATCCGTGGCTGAGCAGTTCTTC.

The chain combines TRBV3-1 with TRBJ2-2, with 7 bases identical to TRBD2. The CDR3 runs to 17 residues. With V trimmed by 0 bases and J by 6 bases, 10 bases remained unmatched. The V gene's germline CDR1 is LGHDT and CDR2 YNNKEL (reference sequence). CDR3 DNA sequence: TGTGCCAGCAGCCAAGATGAAGGACTAGTAATCTCCGGGGAGCTGTTTTTT. Its protein product is CASSQDEGLVISGELFF.

The chain couples TRBV30 to TRBJ2-7; 7 bases fit TRBD1. CDR1 and CDR2 (germline): GTSNPN, SVGIG (reference sequence). This CDR3 region has 15 residues. V lost 7 bases and J lost 5; bases outside the gene matches: 17. This CDR3 is CAYTKTGSSLDEQYF. For the CDR3, the DNA is TGTGCCTACACCAAGACAGGGAGTTCCTTGGACGAGCAGTACTTC.

The chain combines TRBV6-5 with TRBJ1-5; TRBD1 is a possible D gene (6 bases). The germline gives CDR1 MNHEY, CDR2 SVGAGI. The CDR3 extends over 14 amino acids. Trimming left V 6 bases short and J 6 bases short, with 15 bases between. CDR3 sequence: CASSPMGGGQPQHF. The CDR3 nucleotides are TGTGCCAGCAGCCCAATGGGGGGCGGTCAGCCCCAGCATTTT.

The rearrangement uses TRBV5-6 and TRBJ2-3, with D possibly being TRBD1 or TRBD2 (6 bases each). The CDR3 has 18 amino acids. V lost 4 bases to trimming and J lost 4 bases, with 25 bases between them. The germline V gene has CDR1 SGHDT and CDR2 YYEEEE. CDR3 nucleotides: TGTGCCAGCAGCACGGGGGCGATTTTCGATCCACGGGCAGATACGCAGTATTTT. Encoded protein: CASSTGAIFDPRADTQYF.

J is TRBJ2-7 and V is TRBV30; D unclear. With 2 bases removed from V and 1 base from J, the gap between germline ends came to 9 bases. This CDR3 spans 13 amino acids. Germline assignment: CDR1 GTSNPN and CDR2 SVGIG (reference sequence). This chain's CDR3 is CAWSRGLSYEQYF. The CDR3 DNA reads as TGTGCCTGGAGTCGTGGTCTATCCTACGAGCAGTACTTC. Full variable domain (remainder filled in from reference TRBV30 and TRBJ2-7): SQTIHQWPATLVQPVGSPLSLECTVEGTSNPNLYWYRQAAGRGLQLLFYSVGIGQISSEVPQNLSASRPQDRQFILSSKKLLLSDSGFYLCAWSRGLSYEQYFGPGTRLTVT.

This rearrangement joins TRBV11-2 to TRBJ2-7, with D perhaps TRBD2 (6 bases). The V gene's germline CDR1 is SGHAT and CDR2 FQNNGV. The CDR3 has 17 residues. Trimming cost V 3 bases and J 7 bases, with 25 bases left between them. For the CDR3, the DNA is TGTGCCAGCAGCTTTGTGAATCTCCGGACTAACCTTGGGGAGCAGTACTTC. Residues: CASSFVNLRTNLGEQYF.

The V and J genes are TRBV6-1 and TRBJ2-7; TRBD2 might be the D (7 bases). V lost 2 bases and J lost 2, with 22 bases in between. This CDR3 comprises 18 residues. Germline V gives CDR1 MNHNS, CDR2 SASEGT. CDR3 amino acids: CASSERYPGGRSTYEQYF. The CDR3 DNA sequence: TGTGCCAGCAGTGAAAGATACCCCGGGGGGCGTTCGACCTACGAGCAGTACTTC.

CDR3 residues: CASSPGAGELFF. Here the CDR3 DNA reads TGTGCCAGCAGCCCTGGGGCCGGGGAGCTGTTTTTT. The rearrangement uses TRBV27 and TRBJ2-2, with D uncertain. This CDR3 spans 12 amino acids. Per the germline V gene, CDR1 is MNHEY and CDR2 is SMNVEV (reference sequence). The V and J ends lost 6 bases and 6 bases respectively, with 8 bases between them.

J is TRBJ2-1 and V is TRBV11-2, with a weak D call TRBD1 (5 bases). The germline V and J ends were trimmed by 5 bases and 9 bases, with 11 bases remaining between them. The CDR3 has 12 residues. Germline CDR1 is SGHAT and CDR2 is FQNNGV. DNA of the CDR3: TGTGCCAGCAGCCTGGGGCGTATTGAGCAGTTCTTC. This codes for CASSLGRIEQFF. Supplemented by reference TRBV11-2 and TRBJ2-1, the full variable domain reads EAGVAQSPRYKIIEKRQSVAFWCNPISGHATLYWYQQILGQGPKLLIQFQNNGVVDDSQLPKDRFSAERLKGVDSTLKIQPAKLEDSAVYLCASSLGRIEQFFGPGTRLTVL.